These 24 T cell receptor beta chains were sequenced from one sample in a study of lymphopenia after photon versus proton radiotherapy. Assay: immunoSEQ multiplex PCR; the TCRdb copy retains only in-frame clones and omits some. The sample has about 64,000 clones; about 90% are singletons. Specimen: peripheral blood, collected from a patient treated with proton-based radiotherapy. These receptor sequences come from a man older than 75 with esophageal cancer.

This chain connects TRBV5-4 to TRBJ1-1; possible D gene TRBD1, 5 bases. The CDR3 has 13 residues. V shed 3 bases and J shed 6 bases, with 12 bases lying between them. Germline V CDR1 and CDR2: SGHNT, YYREEE (reference sequence). The CDR3 spells CASSSGTVPEAFF. As DNA, the CDR3 is TGTGCCAGCAGCTCGGGGACGGTCCCTGAAGCTTTCTTT.

The chain carries TRBV18 and TRBJ2-3; maybe TRBD2 (6 bases). The CDR3 extends over 15 amino acids. Germline V gene data show CDR1 as KGHSH and CDR2 as LQKENI. V lost 3 bases and J lost 5, with 15 bases in between. CDR3 DNA sequence: TGTGCCAGCTCACCCCGGACCGGGACTCAAGATACGCAGTATTTT. It specifies CASSPRTGTQDTQYF.

The chain employs TRBV5-4 and TRBJ2-1; 8 bases agree with TRBD2. This CDR3 region has 15 residues. J was trimmed by 2 bases and V by 3 bases; bases with no gene match: 4. CDR1 and CDR2 (germline): SGHNT, YYREEE (reference sequence). In nucleotides, the CDR3 is TGTGCCAGCAGCTCCCGGGAGGGCCCCTACAATGAGCAGTTCTTC. Translation gives CASSSREGPYNEQFF.

This clone appeared once. The rearrangement joins TRBV4-2 to TRBJ2-1, with D perhaps TRBD1 (5 bases). The ends were cut back, 0 bases at V and 3 bases at J, with 9 bases in the middle. The CDR3 is 15 residues long. Germline values: CDR1 LGHNA, CDR2 YNFKEQ. DNA for the CDR3: TGTGCCAGCAGCCAAGACTGGCAGGGCTACAATGAGCAGTTCTTC. This translates into CASSQDWQGYNEQFF.

This clone was recorded only once. The rearrangement joins TRBV19 to TRBJ1-6; 8 positions match TRBD1. This CDR3 region has 17 residues. Germline assignment: CDR1 LNHDA and CDR2 SQIVND (reference sequence). V dropped 5 bases and J dropped 0; count of bases not matched to a gene: 6. The CDR3 DNA reads as TGTGCCAGTAGTCCCAGGGGGCAACACTCCTATAATTCACCCCTCCACTTT. This gives the protein CASSPRGQHSYNSPLHF. Supplemented by reference TRBV19 and TRBJ1-6, the full variable domain reads DGGITQSPKYLFRKEGQNVTLSCEQNLNHDAMYWYRQDPGQGLRLIYYSQIVNDFQKGDIAEGYSVSREKKESFPLTVTSAQKNPTAFYLCASSPRGQHSYNSPLHFGNGTRLTVT.

The chain has TRBV7-9 and TRBJ1-1, with a tentative D call TRBD1 (5 bases). The CDR3 has 14 amino acids. V was cut by 5 bases and J by 1 base, with 11 bases left in between. Per the germline V gene, CDR1 is SEHNR and CDR2 is FQNEAQ (reference sequence). CDR3 protein: CASSPGRANTEAFF. In DNA form, the CDR3 reads TGTGCCAGCAGCCCGGGACGGGCGAACACTGAAGCTTTCTTT. Full variable domain (outside the CDR3, taken from reference TRBV7-9 and TRBJ1-1): DTGVSQNPRHKITKRGQNVTFRCDPISEHNRLYWYRQTLGQGPEFLTYFQNEAQLEKSRLLSDRFSAERPKGSFSTLEIQRTEQGDSAMYLCASSPGRANTEAFFGQGTRLTVV.

The rearrangement uses TRBV9 and TRBJ2-1; D is possibly TRBD1 or TRBD2 (5 bases each). CDR1 is SGDLS and CDR2 is YYNGEE in the germline V gene. V lost 7 bases, J lost 6 bases, and 14 bases lay in between. CDR3 length equals 13 residues. The CDR3 sequence is CASRGAGRNEQFF. CDR3 nucleotide sequence: TGTGCCAGCCGGGGCGCAGGTCGCAATGAGCAGTTCTTC.

This chain joins TRBV18 and TRBJ1-1; 8 bases agree with TRBD1. Germline CDR1 is KGHSH and CDR2 is LQKENI. The CDR3 runs 16 residues. With 4 bases clipped from V and 0 bases from J, the junction kept 7 bases outside the gene matches. CDR3 protein: CASSRNRGLMNTEAFF. In DNA form, the CDR3 reads TGTGCCAGCTCACGCAACAGGGGGTTAATGAACACTGAAGCTTTCTTT.

The J gene is TRBJ1-4, the V gene TRBV7-9; D is unresolved. V lost 4 bases and J lost 2, with 23 bases in between. This CDR3 is built from 19 residues. Germline V gives CDR1 SEHNR, CDR2 FQNEAQ (reference sequence). The CDR3: CASSSPPASLPFTNEKLFF. The CDR3 DNA sequence: TGTGCCAGCAGCTCCCCCCCGGCTAGTCTACCCTTTACTAATGAAAAACTGTTTTTT.

The chain joins TRBV7-2 to TRBJ2-6; TRBD1 agrees at 10 bases. This CDR3 contains 17 residues. CDR1 and CDR2 from the germline V gene are SGHTA and FQGNSA. V was clipped by 6 bases and J by 2 bases; unmatched bases: 7. This chain's CDR3 is CASSRDRGIPGANVLTF. The CDR3 DNA is TGTGCCAGCAGTCGGGACAGGGGAATCCCTGGGGCCAACGTCCTGACTTTC.

The rearrangement joins TRBV5-1 to TRBJ2-2, with 7 bases aligning to TRBD1. J was trimmed by 3 bases and V by 0 bases; bases with no gene match: 5. The CDR3 consists of 16 residues. Germline CDR1 reads SGHRS; CDR2 reads YFSETQ. In DNA form, the CDR3 reads TGCGCCAGCAGCTTGGATAATACAGGGGACACCGGGGAGCTGTTTTTT. Translated, it gives CASSLDNTGDTGELFF. Combining the CDR3 with reference TRBV5-1 and TRBJ2-2 gives the whole variable domain KAGVTQTPRYLIKTRGQQVTLSCSPISGHRSVSWYQQTPGQGLQFLFEYFSETQRNKGNFPGRFSGRQFSNSRSEMNVSTLELGDSALYLCASSLDNTGDTGELFFGEGSRLTVL.

This chain uses TRBV29-1 with TRBJ2-5; tentative D call: TRBD2 (6 bases). Germline CDR1 SQVTM, CDR2 ANQGSEA. Trimming took off 4 bases at V and 5 bases at J, with 20 bases between the two ends. CDR3 size: 15 residues. CDR3 coding DNA: TGCAGCGTTGCTCGTGGGGGGACCCCTGGGGAGACCCAGTACTTC. This encodes CSVARGGTPGETQYF.

The rearrangement joins TRBV13 to TRBJ1-1, with D perhaps matching TRBD1 (6 bases). This CDR3 has 13 residues. CDR1 and CDR2 from the germline V gene are PRHDT and FYEKMQ (reference sequence). V shed 6 bases and J shed 5 bases, with 13 bases lying between them. The CDR3 protein is CASRLQGRTEAFF. The CDR3 coding sequence is TGTGCCAGCAGGCTACAGGGTCGGACTGAAGCTTTCTTT.

The gene calls are TRBV4-1 and TRBJ1-4; D remains unclear. The germline gives CDR1 MGHRA, CDR2 YSYEKL. The V end was cut by 1 base, the J end by 4 bases, with 22 bases between. CDR3 length: 19 amino acids. CDR3 residues: CASSQALRVSLAYNEKLFF. CDR3 nucleotides: TGCGCCAGCAGCCAAGCTTTGCGGGTCAGTCTCGCGTATAATGAAAAACTGTTTTTT.

This chain uses TRBV10-3 with TRBJ1-1; possibly TRBD1 for D (5 bases). Germline CDR1 reads ENHRY; CDR2 reads SYGVKD. The CDR3 loop spans 13 amino acids. V lost 7 bases to trimming and J lost 4 bases, with 13 bases between them. CDR3 coding DNA: TGTGCCATCACGGGGGACGGCGGCACTGAAGCTTTCTTT. This encodes CAITGDGGTEAFF.

This clone appeared a single time. This rearrangement joins TRBV4-1 to TRBJ2-7; D is unclear. CDR1 is MGHRA, CDR2 YSYEKL, per germline. Trimming stripped 4 bases from V and 4 bases from J, with 8 bases between. The CDR3 contains 12 residues. CDR3 nucleotides: TGCGCCAGCAGCCCCACCGGATACGAGCAGTACTTC. This translates into CASSPTGYEQYF.

This clone has more than one count but fewer than ten. The chain carries TRBV7-6 and TRBJ2-3; a possible D gene is TRBD2 (5 bases). V was clipped by 6 bases and J by 4 bases, with 14 bases between them. The CDR3 is 14 amino acids. Germline CDR1 SGHVS, CDR2 FNYEAQ. The CDR3 bases are TGTGCCAGCAGGTTCAGAGGGCCCCCAGATACGCAGTATTTT. Protein sequence: CASRFRGPPDTQYF.

V gene TRBV7-6 combines with J gene TRBJ2-7; the D call may be TRBD1 or TRBD2 (5 bases each). Looked up from germline, CDR1 is SGHVS and CDR2 is FNYEAQ. V was clipped by 1 base and J by 5 bases, with 12 bases between them. The CDR3 consists of 14 residues. The CDR3 DNA reads as TGTGCCAGCAGCTTAGAAGGGACGATGAACGAGCAGTACTTC. It translates to CASSLEGTMNEQYF. The variable domain in full, with the rest retrieved from reference TRBV7-6 and TRBJ2-7, is GAGVSQSPRYKVTKRGQDVALRCDPISGHVSLYWYRQALGQGPEFLTYFNYEAQQDKSGLPNDRFSAERPEGSISTLTIQRTEQRDSAMYRCASSLEGTMNEQYFGPGTRLTVT.

This chain connects TRBV2 to TRBJ2-1; maybe TRBD2 (5 bases). CDR1 SNHLY and CDR2 FYNNEI come from the germline V gene. CDR3 length: 13 amino acids. V dropped 6 bases and J dropped 5 bases, with 11 bases sitting between them. The CDR3 loop is CASRWLAHNEQFF. DNA for the CDR3: TGTGCCAGCAGGTGGCTAGCCCACAATGAGCAGTTCTTC.

The rearrangement uses TRBV5-4 and TRBJ1-1; 10 nucleotides match TRBD1. CDR3 length: 15 residues. With V trimmed by 3 bases and J by 5 bases, 7 bases remained unmatched. Germline V gene sequence: CDR1 SGHNT, CDR2 YYREEE (reference sequence). The CDR3 spells CASSSADRGQTEAFF. In nucleotides, the CDR3 is TGTGCCAGCAGCTCGGCCGACAGGGGGCAGACTGAAGCTTTCTTT. The whole variable domain, filled in from reference TRBV5-4 and TRBJ1-1, reads ETGVTQSPTHLIKTRGQQVTLRCSSQSGHNTVSWYQQALGQGPQFIFQYYREEENGRGNFPPRFSGLQFPNYSSELNVNALELDDSALYLCASSSADRGQTEAFFGQGTRLTVV.

The chain joins TRBV27 to TRBJ2-1, with D uncertain. The CDR3 has 14 residues. Germline V CDR1 and CDR2: MNHEY, SMNVEV (reference sequence). V was trimmed by 2 bases and J by 5 bases, leaving 10 bases between them. Here the CDR3 reads CASSLMAIHNEQFF. As DNA, the CDR3 is TGTGCCAGCAGTTTAATGGCCATCCACAATGAGCAGTTCTTC.

The chain uses TRBV7-2 and TRBJ2-5, with D unclear. This CDR3 is built from 14 residues. Germline V gene sequence: CDR1 SGHTA, CDR2 FQGNSA. V lost 1 base, J lost 5 bases, and 11 bases lay in between. The CDR3 DNA is TGTGCCAGCAGCTTAGTGTCCGCCTACGAGACCCAGTACTTC. As protein: CASSLVSAYETQYF.

The chain couples TRBV4-3 to TRBJ1-1; 7 nucleotides agree with TRBD1. The CDR3 has 15 residues. Germline CDR1 LGHNA, CDR2 YSLEER. The V gene end was trimmed by 2 bases and the J gene end by 6 bases; junction bases not matched to a gene: 9. The CDR3 protein is CASSQTTGWISEAFF. CDR3 nucleotides: TGCGCCAGCAGCCAAACGACAGGGTGGATTTCTGAAGCTTTCTTT.

J is TRBJ2-3 and V is TRBV19; D is tentatively TRBD1 or TRBD2 (5 bases each). The germline gives CDR1 LNHDA, CDR2 SQIVND (reference sequence). This CDR3 is 17 amino acids long. Trimming removed 6 bases from V and 4 bases from J, with 23 bases in between. For the CDR3, the DNA is TGTGCCAGTAGCCCAGAGAGGCTAGCCCTAGGGGCAGATACGCAGTATTTT. This translates into CASSPERLALGADTQYF. Looking up the rest from reference TRBV19 and TRBJ2-3 gives the full variable domain: DGGITQSPKYLFRKEGQNVTLSCEQNLNHDAMYWYRQDPGQGLRLIYYSQIVNDFQKGDIAEGYSVSREKKESFPLTVTSAQKNPTAFYLCASSPERLALGADTQYFGPGTRLTVL.